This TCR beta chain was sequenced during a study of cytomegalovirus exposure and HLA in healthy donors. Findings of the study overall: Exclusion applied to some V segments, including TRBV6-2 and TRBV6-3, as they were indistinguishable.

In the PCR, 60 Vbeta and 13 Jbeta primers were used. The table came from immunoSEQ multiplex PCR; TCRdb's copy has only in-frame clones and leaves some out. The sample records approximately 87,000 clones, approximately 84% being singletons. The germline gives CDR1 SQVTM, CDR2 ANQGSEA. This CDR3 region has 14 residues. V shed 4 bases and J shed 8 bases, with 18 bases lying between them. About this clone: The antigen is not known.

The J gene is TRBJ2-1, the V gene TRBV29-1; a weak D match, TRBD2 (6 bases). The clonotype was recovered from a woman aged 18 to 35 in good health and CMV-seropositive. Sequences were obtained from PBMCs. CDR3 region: CSVGGKLRIDEQFF. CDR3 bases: TGCAGCGTTGGCGGGAAACTGAGGATCGATGAGCAGTTCTTC.